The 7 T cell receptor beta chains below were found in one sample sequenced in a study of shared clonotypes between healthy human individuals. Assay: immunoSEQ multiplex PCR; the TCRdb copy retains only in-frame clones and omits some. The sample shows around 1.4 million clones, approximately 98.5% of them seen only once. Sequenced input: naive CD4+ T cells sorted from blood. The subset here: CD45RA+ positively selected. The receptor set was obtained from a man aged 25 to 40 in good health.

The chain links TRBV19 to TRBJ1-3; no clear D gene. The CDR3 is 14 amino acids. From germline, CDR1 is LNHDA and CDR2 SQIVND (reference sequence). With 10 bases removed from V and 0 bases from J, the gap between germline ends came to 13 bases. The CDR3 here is CATKDPSSGNTIYF. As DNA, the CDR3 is TGTGCCACTAAGGACCCGAGCTCTGGAAACACCATATATTTT.

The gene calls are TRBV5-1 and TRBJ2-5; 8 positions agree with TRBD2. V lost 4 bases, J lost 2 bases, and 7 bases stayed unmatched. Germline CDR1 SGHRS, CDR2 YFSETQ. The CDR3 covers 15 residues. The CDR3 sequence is CASSPAASGQETQYF. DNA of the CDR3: TGCGCCAGCAGCCCGGCGGCTAGCGGGCAAGAGACCCAGTACTTC.

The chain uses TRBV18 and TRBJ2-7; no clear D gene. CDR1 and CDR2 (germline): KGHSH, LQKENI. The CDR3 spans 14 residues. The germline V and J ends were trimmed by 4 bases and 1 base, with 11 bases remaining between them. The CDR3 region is CASSQFPSSYEQYF. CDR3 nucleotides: TGTGCCAGCTCACAGTTCCCGTCTTCCTACGAGCAGTACTTC.

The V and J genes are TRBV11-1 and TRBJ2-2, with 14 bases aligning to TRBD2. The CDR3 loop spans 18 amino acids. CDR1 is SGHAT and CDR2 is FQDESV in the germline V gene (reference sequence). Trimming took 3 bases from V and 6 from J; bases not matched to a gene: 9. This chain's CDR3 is CASSFMTSGRALSGELFF. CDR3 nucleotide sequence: TGTGCCAGCAGCTTTATGACTAGCGGGAGGGCCCTTTCCGGGGAGCTGTTTTTT.

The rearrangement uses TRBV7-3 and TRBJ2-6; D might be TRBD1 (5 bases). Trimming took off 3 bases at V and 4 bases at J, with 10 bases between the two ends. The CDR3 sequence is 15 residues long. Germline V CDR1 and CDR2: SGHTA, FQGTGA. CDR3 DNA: TGTGCCAGCAGCTTCCCAGGGTCCGGGGCCAACGTCCTGACTTTC. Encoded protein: CASSFPGSGANVLTF.

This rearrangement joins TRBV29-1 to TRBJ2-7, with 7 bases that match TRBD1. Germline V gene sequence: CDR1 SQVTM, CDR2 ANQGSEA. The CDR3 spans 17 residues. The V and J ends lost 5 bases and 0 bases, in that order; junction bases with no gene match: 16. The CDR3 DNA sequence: TGCAGCGTTACAAGCCGCACCCCCAGGGGGTCCTCCTACGAGCAGTACTTC. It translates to CSVTSRTPRGSSYEQYF.

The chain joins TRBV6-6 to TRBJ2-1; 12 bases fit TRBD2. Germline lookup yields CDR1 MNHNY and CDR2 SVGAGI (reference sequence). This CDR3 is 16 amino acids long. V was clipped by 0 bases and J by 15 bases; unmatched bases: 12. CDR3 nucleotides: TGTGCCAGCAGTTACTCGTATGAGACTAGCGGGAGCTCGGGGTTCTTC. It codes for CASSYSYETSGSSGFF.